Described below is a single T cell receptor beta chain sequence and its context. Primers for the PCR totalled 60 Vbeta and 13 Jbeta. Original handling: In a later analysis, of approximately 81 million unique beta chains, roughly 9.9 million appeared in at least two donors. Using immunoSEQ multiplex PCR, the repertoire was profiled, and TCRdb retains in-frame clones only, with some absent. That table supplies the V and J calls and clone size; D and trimming were determined from the DNA. The table includes around 61,000 clones, 89% detected once. The record originates from a study of cytomegalovirus exposure and HLA in healthy donors. Per germline, CDR1 SGHNT and CDR2 YYREEE (reference sequence). The trim removed 0 bases at V and 4 bases at J, leaving 16 bases unmatched. This CDR3 has 19 amino acids.

The receptor was isolated from a man aged 25 to 45 in good health and CMV-seropositive. The rearrangement uses TRBV5-4 and TRBJ2-1, with 7 bases identical to TRBD2. Input material: PBMCs. The CDR3 sequence: CASSLGSQFRGGSYNEQFF. DNA of the CDR3: TGTGCCAGCAGCTTGGGTTCCCAATTTAGGGGCGGGAGTTACAATGAGCAGTTCTTC.